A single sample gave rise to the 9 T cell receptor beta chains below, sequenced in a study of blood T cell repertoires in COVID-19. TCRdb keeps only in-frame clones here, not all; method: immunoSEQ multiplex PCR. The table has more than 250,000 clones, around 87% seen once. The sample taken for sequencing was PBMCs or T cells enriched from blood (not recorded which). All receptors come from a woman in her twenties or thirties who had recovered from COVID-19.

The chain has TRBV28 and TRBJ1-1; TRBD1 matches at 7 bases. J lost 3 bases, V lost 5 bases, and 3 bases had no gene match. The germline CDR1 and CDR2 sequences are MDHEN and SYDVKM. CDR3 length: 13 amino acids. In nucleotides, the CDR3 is TGTGCCAGCAGTGCCACAGGGGACACTGAAGCTTTCTTT. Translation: CASSATGDTEAFF.

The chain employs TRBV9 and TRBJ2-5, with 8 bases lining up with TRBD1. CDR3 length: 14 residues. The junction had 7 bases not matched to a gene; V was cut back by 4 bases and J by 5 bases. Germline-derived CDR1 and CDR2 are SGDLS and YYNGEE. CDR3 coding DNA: TGTGCCAGCAGCTCCAGATCAGGGGGCGAGACCCAGTACTTC. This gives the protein CASSSRSGGETQYF.

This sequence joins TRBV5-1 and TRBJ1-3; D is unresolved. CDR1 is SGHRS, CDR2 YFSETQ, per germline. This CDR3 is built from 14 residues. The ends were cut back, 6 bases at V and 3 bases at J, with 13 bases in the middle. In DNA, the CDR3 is TGCGCCAGCAAAGGGAGTGAGAATGGAAACACCATATATTTT. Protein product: CASKGSENGNTIYF.

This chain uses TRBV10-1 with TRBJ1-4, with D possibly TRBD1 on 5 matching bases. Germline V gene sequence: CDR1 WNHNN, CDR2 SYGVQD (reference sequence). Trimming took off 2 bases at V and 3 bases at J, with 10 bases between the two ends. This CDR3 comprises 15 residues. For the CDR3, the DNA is TGCGCCAGCAGTGAGAGACAGCGGGCTAATGAAAAACTGTTTTTT. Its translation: CASSERQRANEKLFF.

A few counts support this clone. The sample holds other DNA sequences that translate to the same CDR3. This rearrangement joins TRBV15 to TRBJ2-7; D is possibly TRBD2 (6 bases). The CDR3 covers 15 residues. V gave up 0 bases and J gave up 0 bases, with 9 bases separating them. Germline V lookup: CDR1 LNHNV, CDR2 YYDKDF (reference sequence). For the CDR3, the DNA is TGTGCCACCAGCAGAGACCGGGGGAGCTCCTACGAGCAGTACTTC. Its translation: CATSRDRGSSYEQYF.

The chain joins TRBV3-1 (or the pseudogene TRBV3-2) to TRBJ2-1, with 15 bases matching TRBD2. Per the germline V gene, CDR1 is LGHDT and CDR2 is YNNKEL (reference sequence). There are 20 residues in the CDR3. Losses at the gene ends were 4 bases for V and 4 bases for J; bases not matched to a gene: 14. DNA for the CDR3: TGTGCCAGCAGCCGAATTTCCGGGACTAGCGGGGGGTTCTGGTACAATGAGCAGTTCTTC. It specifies CASSRISGTSGGFWYNEQFF.

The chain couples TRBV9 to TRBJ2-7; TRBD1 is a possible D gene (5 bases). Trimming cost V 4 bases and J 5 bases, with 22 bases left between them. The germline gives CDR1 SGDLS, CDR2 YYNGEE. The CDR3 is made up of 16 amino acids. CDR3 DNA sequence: TGTGCCAGCAGCCCCGTGCCATCTGGGGCCATGAACGAGCAGTACTTC. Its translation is CASSPVPSGAMNEQYF.

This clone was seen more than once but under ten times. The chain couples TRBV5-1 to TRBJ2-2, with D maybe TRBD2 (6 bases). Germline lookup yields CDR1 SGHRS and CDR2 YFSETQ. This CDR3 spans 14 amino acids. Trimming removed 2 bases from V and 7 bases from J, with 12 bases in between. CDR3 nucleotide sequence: TGCGCCAGCAGCTTTTCTACGGAGGGCGGGGAGCTGTTTTTT. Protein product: CASSFSTEGGELFF.

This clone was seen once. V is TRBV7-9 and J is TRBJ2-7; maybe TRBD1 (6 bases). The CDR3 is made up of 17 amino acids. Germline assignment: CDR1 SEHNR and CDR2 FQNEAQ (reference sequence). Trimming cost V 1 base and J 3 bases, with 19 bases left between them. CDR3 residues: CASSLDIWGHSIYEQYF. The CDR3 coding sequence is TGTGCCAGCAGCTTAGACATATGGGGACACTCCATCTACGAGCAGTACTTC.